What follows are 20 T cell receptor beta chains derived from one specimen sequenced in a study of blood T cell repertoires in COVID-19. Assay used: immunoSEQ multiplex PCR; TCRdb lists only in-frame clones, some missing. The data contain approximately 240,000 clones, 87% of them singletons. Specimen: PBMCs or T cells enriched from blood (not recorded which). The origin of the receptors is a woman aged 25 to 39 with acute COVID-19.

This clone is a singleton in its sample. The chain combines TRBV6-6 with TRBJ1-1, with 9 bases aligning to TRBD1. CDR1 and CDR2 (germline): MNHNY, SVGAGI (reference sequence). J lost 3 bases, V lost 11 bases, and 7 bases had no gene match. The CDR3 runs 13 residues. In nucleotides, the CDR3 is TGTGCCGGCTCCCGGGACAGGGACACTGAAGCTTTCTTT. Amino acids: CAGSRDRDTEAFF.

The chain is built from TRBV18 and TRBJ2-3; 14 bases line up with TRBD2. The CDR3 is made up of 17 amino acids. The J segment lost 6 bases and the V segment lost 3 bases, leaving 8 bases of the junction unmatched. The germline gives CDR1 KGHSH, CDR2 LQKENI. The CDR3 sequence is CASSPMTSGRAGDTQYF. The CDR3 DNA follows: TGTGCCAGCTCACCGATGACTAGCGGGAGGGCCGGGGATACGCAGTATTTT.

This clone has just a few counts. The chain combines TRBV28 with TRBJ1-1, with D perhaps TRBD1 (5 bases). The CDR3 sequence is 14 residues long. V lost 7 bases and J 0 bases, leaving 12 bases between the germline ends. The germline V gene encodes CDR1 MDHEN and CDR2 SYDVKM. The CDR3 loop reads CASIPTVMNTEAFF. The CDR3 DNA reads TGTGCCAGCATCCCGACAGTCATGAACACTGAAGCTTTCTTT.

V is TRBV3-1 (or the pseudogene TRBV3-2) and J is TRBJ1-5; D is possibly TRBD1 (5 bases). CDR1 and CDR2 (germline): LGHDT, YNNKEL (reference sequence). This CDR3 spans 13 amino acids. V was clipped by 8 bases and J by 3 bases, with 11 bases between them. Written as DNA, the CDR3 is TGTGCCAGCTCCCAGGGTCCCAATCAGCCCCAGCATTTT. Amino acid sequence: CASSQGPNQPQHF.

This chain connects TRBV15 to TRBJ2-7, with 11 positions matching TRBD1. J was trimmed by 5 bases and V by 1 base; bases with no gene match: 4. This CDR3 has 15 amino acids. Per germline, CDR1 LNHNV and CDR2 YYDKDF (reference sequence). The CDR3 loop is CATSRADRGRNEQYF. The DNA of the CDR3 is TGTGCCACCAGCAGAGCGGACAGGGGGCGAAACGAGCAGTACTTC.

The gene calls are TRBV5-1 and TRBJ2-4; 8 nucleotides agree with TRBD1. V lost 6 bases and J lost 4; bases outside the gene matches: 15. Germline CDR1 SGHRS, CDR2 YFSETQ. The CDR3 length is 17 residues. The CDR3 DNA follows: TGCGCCAGCAACCTTGGTAGCGGACAGGGAGTTAAAAACATTCAGTACTTC. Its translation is CASNLGSGQGVKNIQYF.

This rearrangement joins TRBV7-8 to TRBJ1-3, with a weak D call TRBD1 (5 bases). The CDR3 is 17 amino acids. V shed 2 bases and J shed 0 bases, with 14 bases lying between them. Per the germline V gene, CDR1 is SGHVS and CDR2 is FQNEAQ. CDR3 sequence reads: CASSLRGRQTSGNTIYF. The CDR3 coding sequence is TGTGCCAGCAGCTTAAGGGGTCGACAAACCTCTGGAAACACCATATATTTT.

The CDR3 region is CASSPDYYNEQFF. CDR3 in DNA: TGTGCCAGCAGCCCGGACTATTACAATGAGCAGTTCTTC. The V and J genes are TRBV5-6 and TRBJ2-1; a weak D match, TRBD2 (6 bases). Trimming took 4 bases from V and 4 from J, leaving 9 bases between them. Per the germline V gene, CDR1 is SGHDT and CDR2 is YYEEEE. The length of the CDR3 is 13 residues.

CDR3: CASSPGGGATDTQYF. The CDR3 DNA reads as TGTGCCAGCAGCCCCGGCGGGGGGGCCACAGATACGCAGTATTTT. The J gene is TRBJ2-3, the V gene TRBV11-3, with 9 positions matching TRBD2. Trimming removed 5 bases from V and 2 bases from J; junction bases left unmatched: 5. CDR3 size: 15 residues. Germline assignment: CDR1 SGHNT and CDR2 YENEEA.

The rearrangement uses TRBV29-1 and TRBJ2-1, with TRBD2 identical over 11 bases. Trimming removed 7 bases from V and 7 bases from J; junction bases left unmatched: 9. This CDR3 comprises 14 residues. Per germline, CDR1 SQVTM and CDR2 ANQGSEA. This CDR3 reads CSARRLAGGNEQFF. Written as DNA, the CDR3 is TGCAGCGCCCGAAGGCTAGCGGGAGGAAATGAGCAGTTCTTC.

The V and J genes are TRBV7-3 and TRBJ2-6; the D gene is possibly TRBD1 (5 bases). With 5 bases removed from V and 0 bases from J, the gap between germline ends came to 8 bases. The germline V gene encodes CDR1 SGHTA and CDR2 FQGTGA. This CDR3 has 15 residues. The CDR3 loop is CASSQGNSGANVLTF. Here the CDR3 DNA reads TGTGCCAGCAGCCAGGGAAACTCTGGGGCCAACGTCCTGACTTTC.

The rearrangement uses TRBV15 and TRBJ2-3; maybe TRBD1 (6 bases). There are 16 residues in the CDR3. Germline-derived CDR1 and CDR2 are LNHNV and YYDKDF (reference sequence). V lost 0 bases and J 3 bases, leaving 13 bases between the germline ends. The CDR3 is CATSREGRGLTDTQYF. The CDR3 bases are TGTGCCACCAGCAGAGAGGGCAGGGGCCTGACAGATACGCAGTATTTT.

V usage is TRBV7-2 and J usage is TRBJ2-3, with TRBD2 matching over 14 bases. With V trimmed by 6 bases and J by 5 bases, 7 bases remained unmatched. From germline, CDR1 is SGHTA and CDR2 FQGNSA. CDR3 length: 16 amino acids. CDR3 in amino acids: CASRSGLAGVGDTQYF. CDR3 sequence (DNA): TGTGCCAGCAGATCGGGACTAGCGGGAGTTGGAGATACGCAGTATTTT.

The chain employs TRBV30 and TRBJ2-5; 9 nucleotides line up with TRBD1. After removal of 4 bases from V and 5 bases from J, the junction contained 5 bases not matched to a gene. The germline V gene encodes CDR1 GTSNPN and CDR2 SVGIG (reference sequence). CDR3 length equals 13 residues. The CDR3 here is CAWNRGPRETQYF. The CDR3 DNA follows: TGTGCCTGGAACAGGGGGCCACGGGAGACCCAGTACTTC.

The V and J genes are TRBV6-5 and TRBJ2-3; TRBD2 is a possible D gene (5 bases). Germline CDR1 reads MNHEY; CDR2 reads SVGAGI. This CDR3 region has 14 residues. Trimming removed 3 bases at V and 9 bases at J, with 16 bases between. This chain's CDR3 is CASSYGPTGSTQYF. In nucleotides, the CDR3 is TGTGCCAGCAGTTATGGCCCTACTGGGAGCACGCAGTATTTT.

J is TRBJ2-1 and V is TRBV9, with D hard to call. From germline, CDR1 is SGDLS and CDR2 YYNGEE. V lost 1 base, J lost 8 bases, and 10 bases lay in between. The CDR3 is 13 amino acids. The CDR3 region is CASSVSATDEQFF. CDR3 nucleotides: TGTGCCAGCAGCGTATCAGCGACCGATGAGCAGTTCTTC.

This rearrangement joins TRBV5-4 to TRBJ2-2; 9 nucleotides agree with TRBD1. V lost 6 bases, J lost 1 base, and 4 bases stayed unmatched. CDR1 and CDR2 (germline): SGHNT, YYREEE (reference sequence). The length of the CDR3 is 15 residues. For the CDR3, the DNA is TGTGCCAGCACGGGGGGACAGGGGAACACCGGGGAGCTGTTTTTT. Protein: CASTGGQGNTGELFF.

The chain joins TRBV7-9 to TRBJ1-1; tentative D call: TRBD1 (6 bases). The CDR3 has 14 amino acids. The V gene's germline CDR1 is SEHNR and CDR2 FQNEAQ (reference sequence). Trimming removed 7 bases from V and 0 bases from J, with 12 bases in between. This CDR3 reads CASKTGQLNTEAFF. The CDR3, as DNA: TGTGCCAGCAAAACAGGACAGTTGAACACTGAAGCTTTCTTT. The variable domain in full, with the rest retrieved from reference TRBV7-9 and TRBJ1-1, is DTGVSQNPRHKITKRGQNVTFRCDPISEHNRLYWYRQTLGQGPEFLTYFQNEAQLEKSRLLSDRFSAERPKGSFSTLEIQRTEQGDSAMYLCASKTGQLNTEAFFGQGTRLTVV.

The chain's CDR3 is CASSDRGRTEAFF. The CDR3, as DNA: TGTGCCAGCAGCGACAGGGGGCGAACTGAAGCTTTCTTT. The chain carries TRBV7-2 and TRBJ1-1, with 10 nucleotides matching TRBD1. The CDR3 has 13 amino acids. Per germline, CDR1 SGHTA and CDR2 FQGNSA. Germline trimming cut 5 bases from V and 5 bases from J; bases unmatched to any gene: 2.

DNA of the CDR3: TGTGCCAGCAGCCGGTACACAGGGGGCCTCGATGAGCAGTTCTTC. This sequence encodes CASSRYTGGLDEQFF. The chain employs TRBV9 and TRBJ2-1; 9 positions agree with TRBD1. The CDR3 has 15 amino acids. Germline V CDR1 and CDR2: SGDLS, YYNGEE. The J segment lost 8 bases and the V segment lost 4 bases, leaving 10 bases of the junction unmatched.